These 12 T cell receptor beta chains came from one sample sequenced in a study of T-cell reconstitution after alpha-beta-depleted transplantation in children. This sample's TCRbeta library carried unique molecular identifier barcodes. TCRdb itself ran the PCR reads through MiXCR, one entry per CDR3 protein. This table has approximately 590,000 distinct CDR3 sequences, over 9.5% appearing once. The source was PBMCs from the stem cell graft donor, collected from the stem cell graft. The receptor set was obtained from a human donor who donated a stem cell graft to a child with acute myeloid leukemia.

The rearrangement links TRBV7-2 to TRBJ2-2, with 10 bases identical to TRBD2. This CDR3 contains 17 residues. V was clipped by 5 bases and J by 4 bases; unmatched bases: 10. Per germline, CDR1 SGHTA and CDR2 FQGNSA. The CDR3 DNA follows: TGTGCCAGCAGCCTTCAGACTAGCGGGCCCGCCACCGGGGAGCTGTTTTTT. This codes for CASSLQTSGPATGELFF.

The sample holds many counts of this clonotype. CDR3 amino acids: CASSPTGGRETQYF. The DNA for the CDR3 is TGCGCCAGCAGCCCAACGGGGGGCCGAGAGACCCAGTACTTC. The genes are TRBV5-1 and TRBJ2-5, with D tentatively TRBD2 (7 bases). Deletions cut 4 bases from V and 4 bases from J, with 14 bases between. The V gene's germline CDR1 is SGHRS and CDR2 YFSETQ. The CDR3 runs 14 residues.

This clonotype has a handful of counts. The rearrangement uses TRBV7-3 and TRBJ2-5, with D hard to call. Per germline, CDR1 SGHTA and CDR2 FQGTGA. V was cut by 3 bases and J by 5 bases, with 7 bases left in between. The CDR3 extends over 12 amino acids. DNA of the CDR3: TGTGCCAGCAGCTTCTTTGGGGAGACCCAGTACTTC. Protein sequence: CASSFFGETQYF.

The V and J genes are TRBV28 and TRBJ1-3; D gene unclear. CDR1 MDHEN and CDR2 SYDVKM come from the germline V gene. Trimming stripped 4 bases from V and 0 bases from J, with 10 bases between. The CDR3 is 15 residues long. In nucleotides, the CDR3 is TGTGCCAGCAGTTCTTCCCTAAGCTCTGGAAACACCATATATTTT. Encoded protein: CASSSSLSSGNTIYF.

The sample holds one count of this clonotype. This chain links TRBV11-2 with TRBJ2-5; tentatively, D is TRBD2 (6 bases). The CDR3 totals 12 residues. The V end lost 5 bases, the J end lost 5 bases, and 9 bases lay between the germline ends. CDR1 is SGHAT, CDR2 FQNNGV, per germline. The CDR3 DNA is TGTGCCAGCAGCCGGGGGAGTGAGACCCAGTACTTC. It specifies CASSRGSETQYF. Full variable domain (missing parts from reference TRBV11-2 and TRBJ2-5): EAGVAQSPRYKIIEKRQSVAFWCNPISGHATLYWYQQILGQGPKLLIQFQNNGVVDDSQLPKDRFSAERLKGVDSTLKIQPAKLEDSAVYLCASSRGSETQYFGPGTRLLVL.

This clonotype came up many times. The chain carries TRBV10-3 and TRBJ2-1; 8 bases are shared with TRBD2. CDR1 and CDR2 (germline): ENHRY, SYGVKD. Germline trimming cut 2 bases from V and 6 bases from J; bases unmatched to any gene: 3. The CDR3 covers 14 residues. This CDR3 reads CAISETGGPNEQFF. The CDR3 DNA follows: TGTGCCATCAGTGAGACGGGAGGGCCCAATGAGCAGTTCTTC.

This sequence joins TRBV7-2 and TRBJ2-3, with D perhaps given as TRBD1 or TRBD2 (5 bases each). The germline CDR1 and CDR2 sequences are SGHTA and FQGNSA. Trimming stripped 2 bases from V and 2 bases from J, with 14 bases between. The CDR3 spans 16 residues. CDR3 nucleotide sequence: TGTGCCAGCAGCTTATATGGGGCGGGTTACACAGATACGCAGTATTTT. Residues: CASSLYGAGYTDTQYF.

The chain carries TRBV3-1 and TRBJ2-2; TRBD2 matches at 13 bases. Germline lookup yields CDR1 LGHDT and CDR2 YNNKEL (reference sequence). The CDR3 sequence is 16 residues long. The J segment lost 6 bases and the V segment lost 4 bases, leaving 5 bases of the junction unmatched. As DNA, the CDR3 is TGTGCCAGCAGCCCAGGACTAGCGGGAGTATCCGGGGAGCTGTTTTTT. It translates to CASSPGLAGVSGELFF.

This clonotype was counted many times. V usage is TRBV20-1 and J usage is TRBJ2-1; maybe TRBD1 (6 bases). The CDR3 totals 15 residues. Deletions cut 0 bases from V and 6 bases from J, with 15 bases between. Per the germline V gene, CDR1 is DFQATT and CDR2 is SNEGSKA (reference sequence). The CDR3 protein is CSARDARGLVNEQFF. In DNA form, the CDR3 reads TGCAGTGCTAGAGATGCCAGGGGATTGGTCAATGAGCAGTTCTTC.

The chain recombines TRBV3-1 with TRBJ1-2; maybe TRBD1 (5 bases). This CDR3 has 15 residues. Germline-derived CDR1 and CDR2 are LGHDT and YNNKEL (reference sequence). The V end lost 5 bases, the J end lost 7 bases, and 20 bases lay between the germline ends. Here the CDR3 DNA reads TGTGCCAGCAGCGCTCGGACTGGGAGGGGATTTGGCTACACCTTC. Amino acids: CASSARTGRGFGYTF.

Only a few counts were recorded for this clonotype. The V and J genes are TRBV7-2 and TRBJ2-7; 7 bases are shared with TRBD2. The V segment lost 1 base and the J segment 0 bases; nucleotides outside the gene matches: 9. Germline CDR1 and CDR2: SGHTA and FQGNSA. The CDR3 sequence is 17 residues long. The CDR3 region has the DNA TGTGCCAGCAGCTTAGTGGGAGCGGGATTTTCCTCCTACGAGCAGTACTTC. Encoded protein: CASSLVGAGFSSYEQYF.

The genes are TRBV11-2 and TRBJ1-1; D possibly corresponds to TRBD1 (5 bases). V was cut by 2 bases and J by 7 bases, with 14 bases left in between. This CDR3 contains 14 residues. CDR1 SGHAT and CDR2 FQNNGV come from the germline V gene. The CDR3 protein is CASSLHAGLVEAFF. CDR3 nucleotide sequence: TGTGCCAGCAGCTTACATGCAGGGTTGGTTGAAGCTTTCTTT.